The clone carrying this T cell receptor (beta chain) was found many times. Its cognate antigen is unknown. The data were taken from a study of CD8 T cells in ankylosing spondylitis. Regarding the study as a whole: Ankylosing spondylitis blood appeared to carry a characteristic TCR beta motif of seven to nine highly homologous variants. Significant enrichment of disease-linked clones was reported in matched ankylosing spondylitis synovial fluid.

Quantitative molecular-barcoded 5'-RACE generated the TCR beta libraries. TCRdb ran MiXCR on the 5' RACE reads and lists one entry per CDR3 protein. The top ten clones hold around 2.8% of a sample with tens of thousands of distinct CDR3 sequences, 3% to 3.5% of them seen once. This CDR3 contains 16 residues. The V end lost 3 bases, the J end lost 2 bases, and 16 bases lay between the germline ends. From germline, CDR1 is SGDLS and CDR2 YYNGEE. This receptor was obtained from a male donor with ankylosing spondylitis or in good health (not recorded which). This chain uses TRBV9 with TRBJ2-3; D assignment may be TRBD1 or TRBD2 (5 bases each). Sequenced material: blood, either unsorted or a sorted T cell fraction (not recorded which). CDR3 DNA: TGTGCCAGCAGCGCCTTCCGGGACGGATTCACAGATACGCAGTATTTT. Amino acids: CASSAFRDGFTDTQYF.